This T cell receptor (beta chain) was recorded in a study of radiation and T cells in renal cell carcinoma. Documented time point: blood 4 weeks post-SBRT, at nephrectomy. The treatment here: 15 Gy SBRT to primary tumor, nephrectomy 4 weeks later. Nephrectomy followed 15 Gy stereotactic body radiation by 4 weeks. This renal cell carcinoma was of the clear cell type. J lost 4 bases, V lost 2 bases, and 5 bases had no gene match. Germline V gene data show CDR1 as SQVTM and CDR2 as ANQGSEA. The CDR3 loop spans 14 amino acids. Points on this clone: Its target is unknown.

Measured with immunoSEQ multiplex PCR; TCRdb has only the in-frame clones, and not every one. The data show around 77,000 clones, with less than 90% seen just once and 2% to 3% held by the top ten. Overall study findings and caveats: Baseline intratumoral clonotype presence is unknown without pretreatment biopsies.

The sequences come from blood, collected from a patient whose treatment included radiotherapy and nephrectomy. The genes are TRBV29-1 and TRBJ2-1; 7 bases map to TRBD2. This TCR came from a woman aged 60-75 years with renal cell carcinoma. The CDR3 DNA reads TGCAGCGTTGAATTGGGCGGGGGTTACAATGAGCAGTTCTTC. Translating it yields CSVELGGGYNEQFF.